These T cell receptor beta chains were read from a single sample in a study of post-analysis software for immune sequencing data. TCRdb independently ran MiXCR on the PCR reads; one entry per CDR3 protein. The sample records approximately 630,000 distinct CDR3 sequences, around 60% being singletons. The sequenced sample was blood. These receptors all stem from a girl aged 2-10 years with multiple sclerosis. CDR3s include the opening cysteine and the closing phenylalanine or tryptophan. A D gene is named only where the DNA matches it firmly. Not all rows give a size; the values are once, few, many and, for expanded clones, a class.

CDR3 DNA	CDR3 protein	clone size	D gene	V gene	J gene
TGTGCCAGCAGCATAGACAGCAATCAGCCCCAGCATTTT	CASSIDSNQPQHF	-	-	TRBV3-1	TRBJ1-5
TGTGCCAGCAGTGAGGCCGGGACAGGGTTGAATTCACCCCTCCACTTT	CASSEAGTGLNSPLHF	-	TRBD1	TRBV6-4	TRBJ1-6
TGCGCCAGCAGCTTGGAGGTCGGGGAGAACTATGGCTACACCTTC	CASSLEVGENYGYTF	-	-	TRBV5-1	TRBJ1-2
TGTGCCAGCAGTTTAGGGCAGGGGTATAGGAATGAGCAGTTCTTC	CASSLGQGYRNEQFF	-	-	TRBV27	TRBJ2-1
TGCGCCAGCAGTGAGGCTTGGACAGGGCTGGCCAACGTCCTGACTTTC	CASSEAWTGLANVLTF	-	TRBD1	TRBV10-2	TRBJ2-6
TGTGCCACCTGGACGACAGCCGACACTGAAGCTTTCTTT	CATWTTADTEAFF	-	-	TRBV10-3	TRBJ1-1
TGTGCCAGCAGCGTAGGAGGGGGCGGCACTGAAGCTTTCTTT	CASSVGGGGTEAFF	few	TRBD1	TRBV9	TRBJ1-1
TGCAGTGCTAGACCCCTGCCGGCCTACGAGCAGTACTTC	CSARPLPAYEQYF	-	-	TRBV20-1	TRBJ2-7
TGTGCCATCAGCTCCGACAGCGGCGAGACCCAGTACTTC	CAISSDSGETQYF	-	-	TRBV10-3	TRBJ2-5
TGCAGTGCTAGATCCCGTCGGGGGGGGAGCAATCAGCCCCAGCATTTT	CSARSRRGGSNQPQHF	-	-	TRBV20-1	TRBJ1-5
TGTGCCAGCACCGACAACTACGAGCAGTACTTC	CASTDNYEQYF	-	-	TRBV28	TRBJ2-7
TGCGCCAGCAGCCGAGAGCTACAAACGGGAGGCGGAGACTATGGCTACACCTTC	CASSRELQTGGGDYGYTF	-	-	TRBV4-1	TRBJ1-2
TGCAGCGTTGTTGGTAGGCTAGCGGACTACGAGCAGTACTTC	CSVVGRLADYEQYF	-	TRBD2	TRBV29-1	TRBJ2-7